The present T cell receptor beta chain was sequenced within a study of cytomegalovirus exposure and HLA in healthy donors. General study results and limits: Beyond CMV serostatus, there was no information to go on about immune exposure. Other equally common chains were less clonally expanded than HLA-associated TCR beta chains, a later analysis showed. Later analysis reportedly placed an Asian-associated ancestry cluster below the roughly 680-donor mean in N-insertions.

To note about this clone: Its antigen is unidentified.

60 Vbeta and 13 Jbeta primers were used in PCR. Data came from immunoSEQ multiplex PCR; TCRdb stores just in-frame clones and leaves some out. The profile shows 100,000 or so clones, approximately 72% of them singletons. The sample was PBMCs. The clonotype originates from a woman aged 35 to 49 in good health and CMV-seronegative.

CDR3 bases: TGTGCCAGCAGCCCGACAGGTGGGGCAACGAACACCGGGGAGCTGTTTTTT. Protein: CASSPTGGATNTGELFF. The chain has TRBV11-2 and TRBJ2-2; D is possibly TRBD1 (6 bases). Trimming pared 5 bases from V and 0 bases from J, leaving 16 bases between. The CDR3 has 17 amino acids. The V gene's germline CDR1 is SGHAT and CDR2 FQNNGV.